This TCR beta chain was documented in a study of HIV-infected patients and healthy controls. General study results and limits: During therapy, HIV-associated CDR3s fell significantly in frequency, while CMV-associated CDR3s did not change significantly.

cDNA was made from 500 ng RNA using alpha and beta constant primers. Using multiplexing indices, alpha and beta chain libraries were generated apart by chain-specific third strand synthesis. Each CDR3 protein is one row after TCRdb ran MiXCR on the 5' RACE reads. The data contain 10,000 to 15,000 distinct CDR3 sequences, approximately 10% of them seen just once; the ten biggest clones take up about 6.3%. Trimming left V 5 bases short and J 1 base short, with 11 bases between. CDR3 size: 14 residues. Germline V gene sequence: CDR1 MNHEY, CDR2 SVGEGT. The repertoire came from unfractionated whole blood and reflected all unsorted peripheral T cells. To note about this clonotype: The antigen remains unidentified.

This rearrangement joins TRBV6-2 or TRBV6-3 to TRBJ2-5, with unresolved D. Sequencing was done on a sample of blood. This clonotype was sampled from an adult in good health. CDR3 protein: CASSPTGFQETQYF. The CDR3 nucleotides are TGTGCCAGCAGTCCAACCGGGTTCCAAGAGACCCAGTACTTC.